The table lists the clone carrying this TCR beta chain with a few counts. Its antigen is currently unknown. The data were obtained in a study of T-cell memory formation after mild COVID-19. TCRdb recomputed calls from the 5' RACE reads with MiXCR, one row per CDR3 protein. The sample lists roughly 400,000 distinct CDR3 sequences; 15% to 20% were seen once. Study-wide points: Whether second-wave clones peaking at day 37 were SARS-CoV-2 specific went unconfirmed. CD4+ bias marked clones expanding day 15 to 37, unlike balanced contracting clones. Some responding clones appeared in pre-infection memory, suggesting cross-reactive memory joined.

The sequence was obtained from a man younger than 30 who had mild COVID-19 (a few samples of this study predate the infection). Cell type and time point are not known. The material sequenced was PBMCs or a T cell subset sorted from them (not recorded which).

The CDR3 sequence is CAISDRGDSPLHF. CDR3 sequence (DNA): TGTGCCATCAGCGACAGGGGCGATTCACCCCTCCACTTT. The chain uses TRBV6-2 or TRBV6-3 and TRBJ1-6; 8 positions match TRBD1. The V gene's germline CDR1 is MNHEY and CDR2 SVGEGT. This CDR3 has 13 residues. The V and J ends lost 10 bases and 8 bases, in that order; junction bases with no gene match: 7.